These T cell receptor beta chains were read from a single sample in a study of blood T cell repertoires in COVID-19. Measured with immunoSEQ multiplex PCR; TCRdb has only the in-frame clones, and not every one. The sample consists of 300,000 to 450,000 clones, 85% to 90% of them appearing once. Sample: PBMCs or T cells enriched from blood (not recorded which). The receptors here all came from a man aged 18 to 30 who had recovered from COVID-19. Each CDR3 is given with its conserved first and last residue. Each record gives: J gene, D gene, CDR3 length, clone size, V gene, CDR3 DNA, CDR3 protein. D genes are given only for firm matches. Clone sizes are given selectively: once, few, many, or a class where the clone is expanded.

>TRBJ1-3|TRBD1|14|once|TRBV2
TGTGCCAGCAGTGAACAAGGCCAGGGGGCCACCATATATTTT
CASSEQGQGATIYF
>TRBJ2-5|.|13|.|TRBV2
TGTGCCAGCAGAATATACAGTCAAGAGACCCAGTACTTC
CASRIYSQETQYF
>TRBJ2-7|.|14|.|TRBV7-7
TGTGCCAGCAGCTTAGCGCCGGAGGGGCGGGAGCAGTACTTC
CASSLAPEGREQYF
>TRBJ1-6|TRBD1|13|.|TRBV7-9
TGTGCCAGCACCCCGGACAGGGGTTCACCCCTCCACTTT
CASTPDRGSPLHF
>TRBJ1-6|.|14|.|TRBV18
TGTGCCAGCTCACCAGGGAGCTATAATTCACCCCTCCACTTT
CASSPGSYNSPLHF
>TRBJ2-3|.|14|.|TRBV10-3
TGTGCCATCAGTGGGTCCCAGGGTGCAAATACGCAGTATTTT
CAISGSQGANTQYF
>TRBJ2-7|TRBD1|15|.|TRBV18
TGTGCCAGCTCACCGAGACAGGGGGCCTCCTACGAGCAGTACTTC
CASSPRQGASYEQYF
>TRBJ1-4|.|15|.|TRBV5-5
TGTGCCAGCAGCTTGGCCGGGGCAGCGGGTGAAAAACTGTTTTTT
CASSLAGAAGEKLFF
>TRBJ2-7|.|16|.|TRBV6-1
TGTGCCAGCAGTAAAGGTAGTGGACATGCTGCTTACGAGCAGTACTTC
CASSKGSGHAAYEQYF
>TRBJ2-7|TRBD1|15|.|TRBV30
TGTGCCTGGAGGGCGGATGGACAGGGTATCTACGAGCAGTACTTC
CAWRADGQGIYEQYF
>TRBJ2-2|.|15|.|TRBV7-2
TGTGCCAGCAGCTGGCAGACATCCAGATCCGGGGAGCTGTTTTTT
CASSWQTSRSGELFF
>TRBJ2-1|TRBD2|11|few|TRBV5-6
TGTGCCAGCAGCTTAGCGGGACAGCAGTTCTTC
CASSLAGQQFF
>TRBJ1-2|.|15|.|TRBV18
TGTGCCAGCTCACGGGGAAGACAGTTGGACTATGGCTACACCTTC
CASSRGRQLDYGYTF
>TRBJ1-2|TRBD1|13|.|TRBV30
TGTGCCTGGGGAATCGGACAGGGATTTGGCTACACCTTC
CAWGIGQGFGYTF
>TRBJ2-7|.|13|.|TRBV6-1
TGTGCCAGCACGAGGGGGTTATTAGGCGAGCAGTACTTC
CASTRGLLGEQYF
>TRBJ2-7|TRBD2|15|.|TRBV5-6
TGTGCCAGCAGCCCGGGACTAGCGGGGGGTTACGAGCAGTACTTC
CASSPGLAGGYEQYF
>TRBJ1-2|.|15|.|TRBV5-3
TGTGCCAGAAGCCCACCACAGGGCGCGGACTATGGCTACACCTTC
CARSPPQGADYGYTF
>TRBJ1-5|TRBD1|14|.|TRBV3-1/TRBV3-2
TGTGCCAGCAGCCTAGACAGGGGGCGGCAGCCCCAGCATTTT
CASSLDRGRQPQHF
>TRBJ2-1|TRBD1|19|.|TRBV18
TGTGCCAGCTCACAATACCCGGACAGGAGTGGATCCTCCTACAATGAGCAGTTCTTC
CASSQYPDRSGSSYNEQFF
>TRBJ1-2|TRBD1|16|once|TRBV27
TGTGCCAGCAGTTTATTAGGGACAGGGTCTAACTATGGCTACACCTTC
CASSLLGTGSNYGYTF
>TRBJ2-1|TRBD1|15|.|TRBV3-1/TRBV3-2
TGTGCCAGCAGCCTCGACAGGGGGGTATACAATGAGCAGTTCTTC
CASSLDRGVYNEQFF
>TRBJ1-1|.|18|once|TRBV21-1
TGTGCCAGCAGGGGACGAGCACGAGTAGGGCAGGGGGATTCTGAAGCTTTCTTT
CASRGRARVGQGDSEAFF
>TRBJ1-1|TRBD1|13|once|TRBV10-2
TGCGCCAGCAGCCCGACAGGGGGAACTGAAGCTTTCTTT
CASSPTGGTEAFF
>TRBJ1-4|.|15|.|TRBV6-5
TGTGCCAGCAGTTACTCAGCAGGGTCAGGTGAAAAACTGTTTTTT
CASSYSAGSGEKLFF
>TRBJ2-7|.|15|.|TRBV6-5
TGTGCCAGCAGCCAGGGAAGGGGGTTAGCCTACGAGCAGTACTTC
CASSQGRGLAYEQYF
>TRBJ1-3|.|14|.|TRBV2
TGTGCCAGCACCCAAACAGGGACTGGAAACACCATATATTTT
CASTQTGTGNTIYF
>TRBJ1-5|TRBD1|13|.|TRBV11-1
TGTGCCAGCGGGACAGGGGTCAATCAGCCCCAGCATTTT
CASGTGVNQPQHF
>TRBJ2-7|.|16|.|TRBV6-2/TRBV6-3
TGTGCCAGCAGTTACCCCCGGACGGGACTGTTCTACGAGCAGTACTTC
CASSYPRTGLFYEQYF
>TRBJ1-2|.|14|.|TRBV3-1/TRBV3-2
TGTGCCAGCAGCCGGGAGACGGCCAACTATGGCTACACCTTC
CASSRETANYGYTF
>TRBJ1-1|.|13|.|TRBV7-8
TGTGCCAGCAGCTTAGCGGGGCGGACTGAAGCTTTCTTT
CASSLAGRTEAFF
>TRBJ1-4|.|13|.|TRBV5-6
TGTGCCAGCAGCTTCAACGGGAGGGAAAAACTGTTTTTT
CASSFNGREKLFF
>TRBJ1-2|.|13|.|TRBV11-2
TGTGCCAGCCACACCCCCCGCCTCTATGGCTACACCTTC
CASHTPRLYGYTF
>TRBJ1-5|.|14|.|TRBV18
TGTGCCAGCTCACCACTGCAGGGCAATCAGCCCCAGCATTTT
CASSPLQGNQPQHF
>TRBJ2-3|TRBD2|16|.|TRBV6-1
TGTGCCAGCAGTGGTGTAGCGGGGGCCCGCACAGATACGCAGTATTTT
CASSGVAGARTDTQYF
>TRBJ1-1|.|15|few|TRBV7-8
TGTGCCAGCAGCCCCCTAGGGGCCTTGAACACTGAAGCTTTCTTT
CASSPLGALNTEAFF
>TRBJ1-6|.|17|.|TRBV27
TGTGCCAGCAGTTCTCCGGGGGTCCGGGAGAGAAATTCACCCCTCCACTTT
CASSSPGVRERNSPLHF
>TRBJ1-4|.|15|.|TRBV30
TGTGCCTGGAGTGTGGTGTGGGGAGTTAATGAAAAACTGTTTTTT
CAWSVVWGVNEKLFF
>TRBJ1-6|.|13|once|TRBV5-1
TGCGCCAGTTCGGACACCTTTGGGTCACCCCTCCACTTT
CASSDTFGSPLHF
>TRBJ2-3|.|15|.|TRBV6-5
TGTGCCAGCAGATACCACAGACCGGGCACAGATACGCAGTATTTT
CASRYHRPGTDTQYF
>TRBJ1-2|TRBD1|13|.|TRBV29-1
TGCAGCGCTCCGAGGGACAGGGGCTATGGCTACACCTTC
CSAPRDRGYGYTF
>TRBJ1-1|.|13|.|TRBV6-6
TGTGCCAGCAGTTCTACCGAGAACACTGAAGCTTTCTTT
CASSSTENTEAFF
>TRBJ1-6|TRBD1|17|.|TRBV28
TGTGCCAGCAGTTTATGGGCCGGGACAGCCATAAATTCACCCCTCCACTTT
CASSLWAGTAINSPLHF
>TRBJ1-2|.|14|.|TRBV7-3
TGTGCCAGCAGCTTAAATGGAGGGGACTATGGCTACACCTTC
CASSLNGGDYGYTF
>TRBJ2-7|.|15|.|TRBV9
TGTGCCAGCAGCGTATCACCTAGTCCTACCTACGAGCAGTACTTC
CASSVSPSPTYEQYF
>TRBJ2-5|TRBD2|15|once|TRBV10-3
TGTGCCATCAGTCTTAGCGGGGGGGCGCAAGAGACCCAGTACTTC
CAISLSGGAQETQYF